This TCR beta chain was identified during a study of CD8+CD57+ T cells in acquired aplastic anemia. Study details: The average for DNA from sorted CD4+ and CD8+ cells was about 2.9 ug. The study, taken as a whole, reports: Found in both controls and patients were about 30 CD8+ CDR3 sequences.

CD8+CD57+ cell expansion had been shown by flow cytometry in patients chosen for sequencing. At blood sampling, none of the patients had yet received therapy. Profiling of TCR beta VDJ combinations and CDR3 sequences used genomic DNA as template. A single record per CDR3 protein comes from TCRdb applying MiXCR to the reads. This table holds around 500,000 distinct CDR3 sequences, under 40% found once. There are 13 residues in the CDR3. Germline V lookup: CDR1 SQVTM, CDR2 ANQGSEA. V shed 4 bases and J shed 0 bases, with 9 bases lying between them. In its sample, this clonotype was seen many times. Its specificity is not known.

The sequenced sample was sorted CD4+, CD8+, or CD8+CD57+ T cells (not recorded which) from PBMCs. This receptor was taken from a human donor with aplastic anemia. V and J are TRBV29-1 and TRBJ1-1, with D maybe TRBD1 (5 bases). CDR3 DNA: TGCAGCGTTGCTGTAGGGGTGAACACTGAAGCTTTCTTT. It yields the protein CSVAVGVNTEAFF. The full variable domain, rest sourced from reference TRBV29-1 and TRBJ1-1, is SAVISQKPSRDICQRGTSLTIQCQVDSQVTMMFWYRQQPGQSLTLIATANQGSEATYESGFVIDKFPISRPNLTFSTLTVSNMSPEDSSIYLCSVAVGVNTEAFFGQGTRLTVV.